These T cell receptor beta chains were read from a single sample in a study of neoadjuvant anti-PD-1 for oral cavity cancer. Repertoires were generated with immunoSEQ multiplex PCR, while TCRdb's copy carries only in-frame clones and drops some. The sample includes roughly 13,000 clones, around 64% of them seen just once. Sequences were derived from PBMCs, sampled before nivolumab (anti-PD-1) treatment. These receptors originate from a person aged 40 to 85 with oral cavity squamous cell carcinoma. The CDR3 runs from the conserved cysteine through the conserved F or W. Each record gives: clone size, J gene, V gene, D gene, CDR3 protein, CDR3 DNA. The D gene is left open where the match is weak. Not all rows give a size; the values are once, few, many and, for expanded clones, a class.

clone_size: NA; j_call: TRBJ2-1; v_call: TRBV7-2; d_call: NA; cdr3_aa: CASSPDASGGSYNEQFF; cdr3_nt: TGTGCCAGCAGCCCGGACGCCAGTGGAGGTTCCTACAATGAGCAGTTCTTC
clone_size: NA; j_call: TRBJ2-3; v_call: TRBV6-4; d_call: TRBD1; cdr3_aa: CASSDRQGTSDTQYF; cdr3_nt: TGTGCCAGCAGTGACCGACAGGGGACGAGCGATACGCAGTATTTT
clone_size: NA; j_call: TRBJ2-7; v_call: TRBV9; d_call: TRBD2; cdr3_aa: CASSAWGSGRGEQYF; cdr3_nt: TGTGCCAGCAGCGCCTGGGGTAGCGGGAGGGGCGAGCAGTACTTC
clone_size: NA; j_call: TRBJ1-2; v_call: TRBV2; d_call: TRBD1; cdr3_aa: CASLPDRGGYTF; cdr3_nt: TGTGCCAGCCTTCCGGACAGGGGGGGCTACACCTTC
clone_size: NA; j_call: TRBJ1-1; v_call: TRBV5-1; d_call: NA; cdr3_aa: CASSLSPNTEAFF; cdr3_nt: TGCGCCAGCAGCTTGTCCCCGAACACTGAAGCTTTCTTT
clone_size: NA; j_call: TRBJ2-1; v_call: TRBV10-1; d_call: TRBD2; cdr3_aa: CASSETSGSYNEQFF; cdr3_nt: TGCGCCAGCAGTGAGACTAGCGGCTCCTACAATGAGCAGTTCTTC
clone_size: NA; j_call: TRBJ1-1; v_call: TRBV27; d_call: TRBD1; cdr3_aa: CASRQGQGLLITEAFF; cdr3_nt: TGTGCCAGCAGGCAGGGACAGGGTCTTCTGATCACTGAAGCTTTCTTT
clone_size: NA; j_call: TRBJ1-1; v_call: TRBV7-2; d_call: NA; cdr3_aa: CASSLALTEAFF; cdr3_nt: TGTGCCAGCAGCTTAGCTCTCACTGAAGCTTTCTTT
clone_size: NA; j_call: TRBJ2-2; v_call: TRBV6-1; d_call: TRBD1; cdr3_aa: CAIRPGQGFTGELFF; cdr3_nt: TGTGCCATCAGACCGGGACAGGGCTTCACCGGGGAGCTGTTTTTT
clone_size: NA; j_call: TRBJ2-5; v_call: TRBV10-1; d_call: TRBD1; cdr3_aa: CASINQDRVDQETQYF; cdr3_nt: TGCGCCAGCATAAACCAGGACAGGGTGGACCAAGAGACCCAGTACTTC
clone_size: NA; j_call: TRBJ1-3; v_call: TRBV7-9; d_call: NA; cdr3_aa: CASSLIKRGRSGNTIYF; cdr3_nt: TGTGCCAGCAGCTTAATTAAACGAGGAAGATCTGGAAACACCATATATTTT
clone_size: NA; j_call: TRBJ2-3; v_call: TRBV7-9; d_call: NA; cdr3_aa: CASSLVASTADTQYF; cdr3_nt: TGTGCCAGCAGCTTAGTCGCTTCTACGGCAGATACGCAGTATTTT
clone_size: few; j_call: TRBJ2-7; v_call: TRBV5-1; d_call: NA; cdr3_aa: CASAKGTYEQYF; cdr3_nt: TGCGCCAGCGCCAAGGGTACCTACGAGCAGTACTTC
clone_size: NA; j_call: TRBJ1-3; v_call: TRBV4-2; d_call: NA; cdr3_aa: CASSQDLGAGSGNTIYF; cdr3_nt: TGTGCCAGCAGCCAAGATCTAGGCGCAGGGTCTGGAAACACCATATATTTT
clone_size: NA; j_call: TRBJ2-2; v_call: TRBV27; d_call: NA; cdr3_aa: CASRQSGGANTGELFF; cdr3_nt: TGTGCCAGCAGACAGTCGGGCGGTGCGAACACCGGGGAGCTGTTTTTT
clone_size: NA; j_call: TRBJ2-3; v_call: TRBV19; d_call: NA; cdr3_aa: CATAWDGRTSTDTQYF; cdr3_nt: TGTGCCACCGCCTGGGACGGGCGGACTAGCACAGATACGCAGTATTTT
clone_size: NA; j_call: TRBJ1-5; v_call: TRBV2; d_call: NA; cdr3_aa: CASSGRQGSRQPQHF; cdr3_nt: TGTGCCAGCAGTGGGAGGCAGGGTTCTCGGCAGCCCCAGCATTTT
clone_size: few; j_call: TRBJ1-1; v_call: TRBV10-3; d_call: TRBD1; cdr3_aa: CAISEWGQGRTNTEAFF; cdr3_nt: TGTGCCATCAGTGAATGGGGACAGGGAAGAACGAACACTGAAGCTTTCTTT
clone_size: NA; j_call: TRBJ1-2; v_call: TRBV21-1; d_call: NA; cdr3_aa: CASSKEPPWRYGYTF; cdr3_nt: TGTGCCAGCAGCAAAGAACCTCCGTGGCGCTATGGCTACACCTTC
clone_size: NA; j_call: TRBJ1-5; v_call: TRBV5-6; d_call: TRBD1; cdr3_aa: CASSLWDRGSNQPQHF; cdr3_nt: TGTGCCAGCAGCCTTTGGGACAGGGGAAGCAATCAGCCCCAGCATTTT
clone_size: NA; j_call: TRBJ1-4; v_call: TRBV5-1; d_call: NA; cdr3_aa: CATCPGPEDEKLFF; cdr3_nt: TGCGCCACCTGCCCGGGTCCCGAGGACGAAAAACTGTTTTTT
clone_size: NA; j_call: TRBJ1-1; v_call: TRBV28; d_call: NA; cdr3_aa: CAISAKKAFF; cdr3_nt: TGTGCCATCTCGGCGAAGAAAGCTTTCTTT
clone_size: NA; j_call: TRBJ2-7; v_call: TRBV7-8; d_call: NA; cdr3_aa: CASSFKGYEQYF; cdr3_nt: TGTGCCAGCAGCTTTAAGGGCTACGAGCAGTACTTC
clone_size: NA; j_call: TRBJ1-5; v_call: TRBV7-9; d_call: NA; cdr3_aa: CASSLAAGGATLPQHF; cdr3_nt: TGTGCCAGCAGCTTAGCAGCGGGGGGCGCTACTCTGCCCCAGCATTTT
clone_size: NA; j_call: TRBJ1-1; v_call: TRBV5-4; d_call: NA; cdr3_aa: CASSRQGPEAFF; cdr3_nt: TGTGCCAGCTCCCGTCAGGGTCCCGAAGCTTTCTTT
clone_size: NA; j_call: TRBJ1-2; v_call: TRBV5-1; d_call: NA; cdr3_aa: CASSSAGVGYTF; cdr3_nt: TGCGCCAGCAGCTCCGCGGGGGTTGGCTACACCTTC